This T cell receptor beta chain was recorded in a study of T cells after yellow fever vaccination. In this sample, this clonotype turned up many times. The ends lost 2 bases at V and 8 bases at J; junction bases unmatched: 7. The CDR3 sequence is 15 residues long. CDR1 is KGHSH and CDR2 is LQKENI in the germline V gene. TCRdb analysed the 5' RACE reads with MiXCR anew, one entry per CDR3 protein. The sample contains fewer than 150,000 distinct CDR3 sequences, around 7.7% of which appear only once. This sequence joins TRBV18 and TRBJ1-4; 8 positions match TRBD1. Sequencing was performed on CD4+ T cells sorted from PBMCs, taken 5 days after the yellow fever booster vaccination. The origin of this receptor is a man between 25 and 39 years old who received the YFV17D yellow fever vaccine. Here the CDR3 reads CASSPVTGGGEKLFF. The CDR3 DNA follows: TGTGCCAGCTCACCAGTCACAGGGGGAGGAGAAAAACTGTTTTTT.